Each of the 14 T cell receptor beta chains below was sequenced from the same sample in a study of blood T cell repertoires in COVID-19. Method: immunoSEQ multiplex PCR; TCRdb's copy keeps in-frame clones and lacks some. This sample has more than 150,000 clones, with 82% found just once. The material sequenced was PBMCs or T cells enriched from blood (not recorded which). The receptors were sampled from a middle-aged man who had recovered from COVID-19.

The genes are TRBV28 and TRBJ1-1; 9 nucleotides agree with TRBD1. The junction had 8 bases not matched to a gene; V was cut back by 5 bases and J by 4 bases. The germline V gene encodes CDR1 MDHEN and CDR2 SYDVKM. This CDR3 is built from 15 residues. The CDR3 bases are TGTGCCAGCAGTCCGTCAGACAGGGGGGGCACTGAAGCTTTCTTT. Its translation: CASSPSDRGGTEAFF.

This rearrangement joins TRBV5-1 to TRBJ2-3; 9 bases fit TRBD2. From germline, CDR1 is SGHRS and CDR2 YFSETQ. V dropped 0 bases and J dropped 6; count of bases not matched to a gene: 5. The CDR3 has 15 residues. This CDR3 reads CASSLDSGGLDTQYF. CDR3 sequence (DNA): TGCGCCAGCAGCTTGGATAGCGGGGGCCTCGATACGCAGTATTTT.

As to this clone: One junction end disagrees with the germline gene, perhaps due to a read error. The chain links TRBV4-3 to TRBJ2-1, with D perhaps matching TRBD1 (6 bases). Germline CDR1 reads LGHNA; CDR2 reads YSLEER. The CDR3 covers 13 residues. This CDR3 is CASSHSTGLGLVF. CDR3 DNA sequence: TGCGCCAGCAGCCATTCAACAGGGTTGGGGTTGGTCTTC.

The CDR3 here is CASSPTANYGYTF. CDR3 nucleotide sequence: TGTGCCAGCAGCCCGACAGCTAACTATGGCTACACCTTC. The chain has TRBV7-9 and TRBJ1-2; perhaps TRBD1 as D (5 bases). Trimming cost V 5 bases and J 0 bases, with 7 bases left between them. CDR3 length equals 13 residues. The V gene's germline CDR1 is SEHNR and CDR2 FQNEAQ (reference sequence).

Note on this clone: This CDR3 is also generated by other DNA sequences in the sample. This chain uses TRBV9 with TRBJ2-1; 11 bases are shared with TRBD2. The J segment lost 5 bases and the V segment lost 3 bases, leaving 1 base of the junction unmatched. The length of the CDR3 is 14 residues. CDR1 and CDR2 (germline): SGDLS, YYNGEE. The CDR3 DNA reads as TGTGCCAGCAGCGCGGGACTAGCGGACAATGAGCAGTTCTTC. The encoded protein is CASSAGLADNEQFF.

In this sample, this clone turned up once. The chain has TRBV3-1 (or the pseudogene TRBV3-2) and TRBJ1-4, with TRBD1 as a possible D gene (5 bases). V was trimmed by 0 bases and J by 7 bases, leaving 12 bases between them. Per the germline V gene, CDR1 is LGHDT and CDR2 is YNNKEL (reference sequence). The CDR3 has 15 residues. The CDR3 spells CASSQEFGGSEKLFF. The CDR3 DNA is TGTGCCAGCAGCCAAGAGTTCGGGGGTAGTGAAAAACTGTTTTTT.

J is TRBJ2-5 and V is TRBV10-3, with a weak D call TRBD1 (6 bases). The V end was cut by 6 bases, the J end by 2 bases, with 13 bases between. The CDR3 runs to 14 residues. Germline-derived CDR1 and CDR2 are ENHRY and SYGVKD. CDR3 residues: CAISPGQTQETQYF. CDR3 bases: TGTGCCATCAGCCCGGGACAAACACAAGAGACCCAGTACTTC.

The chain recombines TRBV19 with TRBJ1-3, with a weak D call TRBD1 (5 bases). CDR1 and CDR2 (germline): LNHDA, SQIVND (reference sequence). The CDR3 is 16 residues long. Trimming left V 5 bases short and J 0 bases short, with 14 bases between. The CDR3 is CASSPRQQSSGNTIYF. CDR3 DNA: TGTGCCAGTAGTCCCCGACAGCAGTCCTCTGGAAACACCATATATTTT. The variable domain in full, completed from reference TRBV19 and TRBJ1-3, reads DGGITQSPKYLFRKEGQNVTLSCEQNLNHDAMYWYRQDPGQGLRLIYYSQIVNDFQKGDIAEGYSVSREKKESFPLTVTSAQKNPTAFYLCASSPRQQSSGNTIYFGEGSWLTVV.

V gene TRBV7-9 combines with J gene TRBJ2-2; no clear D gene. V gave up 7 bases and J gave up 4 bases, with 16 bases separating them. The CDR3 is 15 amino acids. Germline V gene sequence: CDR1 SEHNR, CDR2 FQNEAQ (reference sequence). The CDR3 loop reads CASNNFPRVTGELFF. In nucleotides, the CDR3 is TGTGCCAGCAACAACTTTCCACGGGTCACCGGGGAGCTGTTTTTT.

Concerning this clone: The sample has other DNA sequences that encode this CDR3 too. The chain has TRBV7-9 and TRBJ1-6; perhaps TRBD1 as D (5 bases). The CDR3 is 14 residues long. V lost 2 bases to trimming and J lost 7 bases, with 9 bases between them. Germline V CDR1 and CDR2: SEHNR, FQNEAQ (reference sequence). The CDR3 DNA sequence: TGTGCCAGCAGCTTACTGCAGGGAAATTCACCCCTCCACTTT. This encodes CASSLLQGNSPLHF.

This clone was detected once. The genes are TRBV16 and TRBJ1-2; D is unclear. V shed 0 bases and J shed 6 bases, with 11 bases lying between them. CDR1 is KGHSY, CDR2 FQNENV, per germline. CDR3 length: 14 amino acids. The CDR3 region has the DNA TGTGCCAGCAGCCAATCGAGGGAGGTTAATGGCTACACCTTC. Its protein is CASSQSREVNGYTF.

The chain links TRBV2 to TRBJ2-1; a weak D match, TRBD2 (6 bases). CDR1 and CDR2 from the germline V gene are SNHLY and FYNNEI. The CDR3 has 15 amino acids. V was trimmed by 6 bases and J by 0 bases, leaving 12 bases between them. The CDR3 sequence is CASRSGPSSYNEQFF. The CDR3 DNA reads TGTGCCAGCAGGAGCGGGCCAAGCTCCTACAATGAGCAGTTCTTC.

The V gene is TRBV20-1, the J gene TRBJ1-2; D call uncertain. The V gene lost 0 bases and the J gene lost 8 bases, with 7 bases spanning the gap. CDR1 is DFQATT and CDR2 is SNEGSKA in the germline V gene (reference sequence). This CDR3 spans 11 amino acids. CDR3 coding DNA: TGCAGTGCTAGAGACCCCCCGGGCTACACCTTC. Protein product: CSARDPPGYTF.

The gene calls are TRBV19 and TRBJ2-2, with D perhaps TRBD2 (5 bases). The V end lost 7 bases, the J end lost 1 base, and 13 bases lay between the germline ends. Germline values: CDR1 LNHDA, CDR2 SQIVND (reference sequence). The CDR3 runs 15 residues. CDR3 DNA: TGTGCCAGTATTTCCGAGGACTGGAACACCGGGGAGCTGTTTTTT. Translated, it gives CASISEDWNTGELFF.